This is a list of T cell receptor beta chains from one sample in a study of T cells in Graves' hyperthyroidism and ophthalmopathy. TCRdb re-called the multiplex PCR reads with MiXCR, one entry per CDR3 protein. This repertoire shows some 570,000 distinct CDR3 sequences, roughly 15% found once; its top ten account for approximately 15%. The sample was blood. The receptor source for this set is a woman between 18 and 29 years old with Graves' ophthalmopathy. CDR3s include the opening cysteine and the closing phenylalanine or tryptophan.

TRBJ2-3 TRBV18 CASSPSRISTDTQYF
TRBJ1-2 TRBV4-1 CASSQAEGRAYGYTF
TRBJ2-7 TRBV6-1 CASREEVLYEQYF
TRBJ1-6 TRBV11-2 CASSLVGVIGYNSPLHF
TRBJ2-1 TRBV11-2 CASSLRGGAIYNEQFF
TRBJ2-7 TRBV19 CASSIPGQGTYEQYF
TRBJ2-2 TRBV7-3 CASSLVTATGELFF
TRBJ1-5 TRBV6-2/TRBV6-3 CASSGQTNQPQHF
TRBJ1-5 TRBV6-1 CASSWTGGNQPQHF
TRBJ1-1 TRBV4-1 CASSQDRATGNTEAFF